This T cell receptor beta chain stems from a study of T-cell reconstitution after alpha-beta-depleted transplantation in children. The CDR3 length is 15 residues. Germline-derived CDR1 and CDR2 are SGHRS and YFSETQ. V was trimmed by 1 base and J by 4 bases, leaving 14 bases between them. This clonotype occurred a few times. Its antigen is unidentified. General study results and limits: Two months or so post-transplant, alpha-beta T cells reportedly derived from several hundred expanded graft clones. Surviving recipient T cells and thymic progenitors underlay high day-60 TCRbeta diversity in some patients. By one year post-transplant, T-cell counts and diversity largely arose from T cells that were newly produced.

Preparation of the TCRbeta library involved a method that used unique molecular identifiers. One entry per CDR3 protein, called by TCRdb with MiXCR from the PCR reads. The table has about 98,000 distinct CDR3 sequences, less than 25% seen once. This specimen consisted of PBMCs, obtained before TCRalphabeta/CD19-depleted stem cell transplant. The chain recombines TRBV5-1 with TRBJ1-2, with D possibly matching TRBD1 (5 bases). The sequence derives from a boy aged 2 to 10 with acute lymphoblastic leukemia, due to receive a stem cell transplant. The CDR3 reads CASSLQGDRAYGYTF. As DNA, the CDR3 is TGCGCCAGCAGCTTGCAGGGAGATCGAGCCTATGGCTACACCTTC. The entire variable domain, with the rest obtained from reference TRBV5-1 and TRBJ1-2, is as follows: KAGVTQTPRYLIKTRGQQVTLSCSPISGHRSVSWYQQTPGQGLQFLFEYFSETQRNKGNFPGRFSGRQFSNSRSEMNVSTLELGDSALYLCASSLQGDRAYGYTFGSGTRLTVV.